This TCR beta chain was documented in a study of cytomegalovirus exposure and HLA in healthy donors. Study as a whole: The 120 or so validation repertoires used the same platform as the approximately 700 first-cohort repertoires (as reported by a later analysis). Findings and caveats of the study: Subsequent analysis found a tendency for first-cohort TCR clusters to co-occur within the 90 to 150 validation repertoires. Reportedly, cytomegalovirus status was diagnosed with high sensitivity and specificity.

On this clone: What it binds is unknown.

Libraries were prepared by immunoSEQ multiplex PCR; TCRdb keeps only in-frame clonotypes and omits some of them. Of about 130,000 clones listed, roughly 94% are singletons. Per the germline V gene, CDR1 is MGHRA and CDR2 is YSYEKL. V was pared by 3 bases and J by 4 bases, with 3 bases of the junction left unmatched. This CDR3 region has 14 residues. The receptor comes from a woman in her late teens or twenties in good health and CMV-seronegative. Sequencing was performed on PBMCs. The rearrangement links TRBV4-1 to TRBJ2-5; 9 bases fit TRBD1. The CDR3 region has the DNA TGCGCCAGCAGCCAGGGACAGGGAGTAGAGACCCAGTACTTC. As protein: CASSQGQGVETQYF.